The clone carrying this T cell receptor beta chain was observed a few times. What it binds is unknown. The data belong to a study of cytomegalovirus exposure and HLA in healthy donors. Primers included in the PCR were 60 Vbeta and 13 Jbeta primers. Profiled with immunoSEQ multiplex PCR; TCRdb holds only in-frame clones, not every one. The sample includes 170,000 or so clones, almost 85% of them seen just once. Germline-derived CDR1 and CDR2 are SQVTM and ANQGSEA. V lost 0 bases, J lost 2 bases, and 14 bases lay in between. The CDR3 is made up of 15 amino acids. Study-level points and caveats: The investigators catalogued 164 TCR beta chains as cytomegalovirus-associated. Most subjects' HLA-A and HLA-B alleles were reportedly predicted from TCR beta sequences. A missense variant in DCLRE1C was later tied to TCR beta V- and J-gene trimming. Follow-up analysis seemed to connect common viral pathogens with several of the most significant clusters identified.

This chain uses TRBV29-1 with TRBJ2-7, with D possibly being TRBD2 (6 bases). The TCR sequence derives from a woman aged 50 to 60 in good health and CMV-seronegative. Sequencing was done on a sample of PBMCs. The CDR3: CSVEEGRGGTYEQYF. In nucleotides, the CDR3 is TGCAGCGTTGAAGAGGGTAGGGGAGGCACCTACGAGCAGTACTTC.